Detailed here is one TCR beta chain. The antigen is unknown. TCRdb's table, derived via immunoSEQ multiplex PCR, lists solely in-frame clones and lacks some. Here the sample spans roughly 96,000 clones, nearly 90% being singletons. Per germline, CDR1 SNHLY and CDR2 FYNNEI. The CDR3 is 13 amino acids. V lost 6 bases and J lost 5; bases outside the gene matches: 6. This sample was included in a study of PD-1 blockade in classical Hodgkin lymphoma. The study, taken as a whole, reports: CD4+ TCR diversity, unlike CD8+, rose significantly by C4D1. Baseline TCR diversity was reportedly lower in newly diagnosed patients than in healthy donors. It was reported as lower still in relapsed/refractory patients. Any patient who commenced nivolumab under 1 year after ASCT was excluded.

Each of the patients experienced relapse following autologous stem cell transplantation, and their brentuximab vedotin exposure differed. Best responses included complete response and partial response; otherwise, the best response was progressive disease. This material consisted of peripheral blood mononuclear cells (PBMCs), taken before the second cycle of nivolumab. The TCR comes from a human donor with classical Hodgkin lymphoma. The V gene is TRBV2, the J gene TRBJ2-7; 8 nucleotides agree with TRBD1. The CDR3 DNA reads TGTGCCAGCAGGGGACAGGCCCCCAACGAGCAGTACTTC. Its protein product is CASRGQAPNEQYF.